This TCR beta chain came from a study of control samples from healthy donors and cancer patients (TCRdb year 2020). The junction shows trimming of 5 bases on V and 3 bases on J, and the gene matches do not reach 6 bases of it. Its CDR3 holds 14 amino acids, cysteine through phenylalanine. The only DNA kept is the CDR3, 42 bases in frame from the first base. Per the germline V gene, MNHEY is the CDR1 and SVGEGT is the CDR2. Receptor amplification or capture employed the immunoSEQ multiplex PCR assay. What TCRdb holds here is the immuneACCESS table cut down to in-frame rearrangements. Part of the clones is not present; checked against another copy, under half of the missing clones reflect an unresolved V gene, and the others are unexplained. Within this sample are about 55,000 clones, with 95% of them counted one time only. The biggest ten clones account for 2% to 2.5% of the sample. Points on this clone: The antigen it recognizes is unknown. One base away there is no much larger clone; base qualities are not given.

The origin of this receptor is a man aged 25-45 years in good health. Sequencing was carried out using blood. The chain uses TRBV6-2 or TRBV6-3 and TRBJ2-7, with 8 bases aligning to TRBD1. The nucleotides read TGTGCCAGCAGTGCTATGACAGGGGACTACGAGCAGTACTTC. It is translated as CASSAMTGDYEQYF.